This T cell receptor beta chain originates from a study of shared clonotypes between healthy human individuals. As defined, naive CD8 cells were CD45RO-negative and positively selected for CCR7, with terminally differentiated effector memory CD45RA+ cells excluded. Study-wide results and caveats: Non-shared clonotypes had lower generation probabilities than those shared by all four donors. Among donors, sharing of clonotypes was expected to be affected by sequencing depth.

Concerning this clone itself: Its matching antigen is unknown.

From germline, CDR1 is MNHEY and CDR2 SMNVEV (reference sequence). Trimming stripped 0 bases from V and 2 bases from J, with 14 bases between. The CDR3 has 17 amino acids. The repertoire was sequenced with immunoSEQ multiplex PCR; TCRdb's copy has only in-frame clones and lacks some. Counted here are approximately 2,200,000 clones, about 93% occurring once; the ten biggest clones make up approximately 1.7%. This TCR was sampled from a man aged 18 to 29 in good health. Some clones in this sample may be carry-over from other donors' samples. The sequenced sample consisted of naive CD8+ T cells from PBMCs. The chain has TRBV27 and TRBJ2-1; TRBD1 is a possible D gene (7 bases). DNA of the CDR3: TGTGCCAGCAGTTTATCCGGGCGGAGGGGGCCCTACAATGAGCAGTTCTTC. Its protein product is CASSLSGRRGPYNEQFF.